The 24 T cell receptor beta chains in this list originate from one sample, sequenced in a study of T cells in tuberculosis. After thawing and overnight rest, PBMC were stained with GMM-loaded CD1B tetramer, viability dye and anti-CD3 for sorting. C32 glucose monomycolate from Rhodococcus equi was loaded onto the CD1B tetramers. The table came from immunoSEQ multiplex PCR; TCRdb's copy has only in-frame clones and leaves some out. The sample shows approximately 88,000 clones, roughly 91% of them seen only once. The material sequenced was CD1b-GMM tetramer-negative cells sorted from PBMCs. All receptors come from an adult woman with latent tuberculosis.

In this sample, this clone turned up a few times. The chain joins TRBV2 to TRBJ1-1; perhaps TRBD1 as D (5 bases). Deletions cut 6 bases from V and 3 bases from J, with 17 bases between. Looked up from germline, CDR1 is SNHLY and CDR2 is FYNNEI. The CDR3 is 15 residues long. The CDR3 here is CASRRGATKDTEAFF. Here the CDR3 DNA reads TGTGCCAGCAGGCGCGGGGCTACGAAGGACACTGAAGCTTTCTTT.

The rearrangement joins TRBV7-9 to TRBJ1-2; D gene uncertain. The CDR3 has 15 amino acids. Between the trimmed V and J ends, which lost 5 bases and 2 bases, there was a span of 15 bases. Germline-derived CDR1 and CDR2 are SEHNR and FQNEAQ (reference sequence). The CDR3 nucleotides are TGTGCCAGCAGCCCGGGAACTTCCACAAACTATGGCTACACCTTC. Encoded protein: CASSPGTSTNYGYTF.

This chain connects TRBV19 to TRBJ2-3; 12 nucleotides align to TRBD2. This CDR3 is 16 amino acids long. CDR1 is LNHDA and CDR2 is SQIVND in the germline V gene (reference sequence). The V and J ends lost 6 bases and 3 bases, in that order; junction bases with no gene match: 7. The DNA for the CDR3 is TGTGCCAGTAGGGCTAGCGGGGGGGCTAGGACAGATACGCAGTATTTT. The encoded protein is CASRASGGARTDTQYF.

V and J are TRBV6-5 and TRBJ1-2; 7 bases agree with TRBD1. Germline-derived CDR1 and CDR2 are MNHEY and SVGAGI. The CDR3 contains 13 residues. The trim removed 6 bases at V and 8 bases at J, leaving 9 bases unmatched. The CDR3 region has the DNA TGTGCCAGCAGATCGGGACAGCGGAGAGGCTACACCTTC. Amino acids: CASRSGQRRGYTF.

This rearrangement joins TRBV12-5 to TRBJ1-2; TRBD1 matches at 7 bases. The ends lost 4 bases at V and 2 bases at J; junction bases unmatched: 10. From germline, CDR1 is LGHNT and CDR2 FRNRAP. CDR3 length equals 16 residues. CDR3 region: CASGSYVGGANYGYTF. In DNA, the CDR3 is TGTGCTAGTGGTTCCTATGTAGGGGGCGCGAACTATGGCTACACCTTC.

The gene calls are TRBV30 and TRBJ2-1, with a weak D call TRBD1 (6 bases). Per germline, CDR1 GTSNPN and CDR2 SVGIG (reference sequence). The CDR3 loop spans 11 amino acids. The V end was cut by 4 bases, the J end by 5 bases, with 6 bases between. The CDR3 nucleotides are TGTGCCTGGACAGGGGACAATGAGCAGTTCTTC. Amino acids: CAWTGDNEQFF.

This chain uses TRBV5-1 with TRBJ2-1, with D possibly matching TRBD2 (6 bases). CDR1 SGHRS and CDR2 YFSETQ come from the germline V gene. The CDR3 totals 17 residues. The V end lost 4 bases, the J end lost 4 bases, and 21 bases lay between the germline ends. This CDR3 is CASSPHTGARAYNEQFF. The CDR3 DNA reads TGCGCCAGCAGCCCGCACACGGGAGCTAGGGCATACAATGAGCAGTTCTTC.

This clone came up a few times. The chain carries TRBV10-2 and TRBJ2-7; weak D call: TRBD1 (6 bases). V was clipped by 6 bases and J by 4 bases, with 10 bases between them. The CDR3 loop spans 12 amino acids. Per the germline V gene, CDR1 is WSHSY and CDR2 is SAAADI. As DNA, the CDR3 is TGCGCCAGCAGCCTACAGGGTTACGAGCAGTACGTC. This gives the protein CASSLQGYEQYV.

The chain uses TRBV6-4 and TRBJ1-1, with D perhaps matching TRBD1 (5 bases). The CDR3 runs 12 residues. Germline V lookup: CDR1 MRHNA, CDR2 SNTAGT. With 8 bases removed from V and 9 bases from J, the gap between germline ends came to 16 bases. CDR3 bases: TGTGCCAGCCGAGGAGGGGCGGAAAAAGCTTTCTTT. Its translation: CASRGGAEKAFF.

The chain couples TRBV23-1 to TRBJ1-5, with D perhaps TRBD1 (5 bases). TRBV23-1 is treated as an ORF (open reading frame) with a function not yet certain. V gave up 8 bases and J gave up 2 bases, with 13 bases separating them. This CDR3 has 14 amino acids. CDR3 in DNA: TGCGCCAGCGTATCAGGGATTGGCAATCAGCCCCAGCATTTT. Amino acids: CASVSGIGNQPQHF.

The CDR3 here is CASSEKLAGEQFF. CDR3 DNA sequence: TGCGCCAGCAGTGAGAAGCTAGCGGGGGAGCAGTTCTTC. The chain recombines TRBV10-2 with TRBJ2-1; 9 positions agree with TRBD2. The CDR3 consists of 13 residues. J lost 10 bases, V lost 2 bases, and 3 bases had no gene match. CDR1 and CDR2 (germline): WSHSY, SAAADI.

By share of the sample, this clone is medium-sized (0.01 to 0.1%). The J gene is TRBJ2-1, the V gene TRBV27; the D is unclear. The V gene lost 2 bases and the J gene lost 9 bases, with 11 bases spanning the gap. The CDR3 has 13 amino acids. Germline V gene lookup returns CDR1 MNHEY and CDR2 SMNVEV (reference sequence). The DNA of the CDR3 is TGTGCCAGCAGTTTACCCCCCCCGGGTGAGCAGTTCTTC. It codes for CASSLPPPGEQFF.

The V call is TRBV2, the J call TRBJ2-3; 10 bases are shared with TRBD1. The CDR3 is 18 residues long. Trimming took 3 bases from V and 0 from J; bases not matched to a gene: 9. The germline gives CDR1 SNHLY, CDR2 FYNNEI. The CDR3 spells CASSDQDRGYSSTDTQYF. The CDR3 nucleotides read TGTGCCAGCAGTGATCAGGACAGGGGGTATTCTAGCACAGATACGCAGTATTTT.

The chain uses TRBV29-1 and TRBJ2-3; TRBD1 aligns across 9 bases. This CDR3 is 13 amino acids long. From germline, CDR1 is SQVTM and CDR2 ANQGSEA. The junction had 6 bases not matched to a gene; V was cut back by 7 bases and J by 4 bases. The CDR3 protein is CSGGDRDSDTQYF. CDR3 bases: TGCAGCGGGGGGGACAGGGATTCAGATACGCAGTATTTT.

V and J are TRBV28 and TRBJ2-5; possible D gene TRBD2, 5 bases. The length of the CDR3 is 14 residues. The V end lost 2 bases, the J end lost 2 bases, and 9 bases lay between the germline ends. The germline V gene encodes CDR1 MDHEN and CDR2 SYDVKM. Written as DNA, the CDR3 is TGTGCCAGCAGTTTAACGGGATTTCAAGAGACCCAGTACTTC. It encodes CASSLTGFQETQYF.

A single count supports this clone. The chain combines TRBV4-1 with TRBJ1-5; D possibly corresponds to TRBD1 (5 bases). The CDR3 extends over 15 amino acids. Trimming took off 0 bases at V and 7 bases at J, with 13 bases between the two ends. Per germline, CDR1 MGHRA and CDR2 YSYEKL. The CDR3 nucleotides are TGCGCCAGCAGCCAAGATGGCGGGGGAGGCCAGCCCCAGCATTTT. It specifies CASSQDGGGGQPQHF.

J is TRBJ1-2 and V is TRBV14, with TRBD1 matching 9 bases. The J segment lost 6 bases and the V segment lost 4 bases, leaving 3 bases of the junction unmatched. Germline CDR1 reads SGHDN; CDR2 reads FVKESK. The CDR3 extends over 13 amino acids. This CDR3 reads CASSRDRGDGYTF. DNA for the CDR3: TGTGCCAGCAGCCGCGACAGGGGGGATGGCTACACCTTC.

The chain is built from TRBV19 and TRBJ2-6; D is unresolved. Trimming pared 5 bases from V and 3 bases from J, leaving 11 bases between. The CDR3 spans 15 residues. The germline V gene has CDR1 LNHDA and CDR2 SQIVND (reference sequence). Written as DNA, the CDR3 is TGTGCCAGTAGTTTCACGGTAATTGGGGCCAACGTCCTGACTTTC. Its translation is CASSFTVIGANVLTF.

The CDR3 spells CASSRRADGEQYV. CDR3 DNA: TGCGCCAGCAGCCGAAGAGCGGACGGCGAGCAGTACGTC. The chain is built from TRBV4-1 and TRBJ2-7; D possibly corresponds to TRBD2 (5 bases). Germline values: CDR1 MGHRA, CDR2 YSYEKL. The ends were cut back, 4 bases at V and 6 bases at J, with 13 bases in the middle. This CDR3 is 13 amino acids long.

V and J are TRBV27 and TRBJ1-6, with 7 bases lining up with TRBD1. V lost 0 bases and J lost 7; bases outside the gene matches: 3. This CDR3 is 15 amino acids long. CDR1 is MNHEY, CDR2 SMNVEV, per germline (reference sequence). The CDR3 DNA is TGTGCCAGCAGTTTATCTGCAGGGGGGAATTCACCCCTCCACTTT. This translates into CASSLSAGGNSPLHF.

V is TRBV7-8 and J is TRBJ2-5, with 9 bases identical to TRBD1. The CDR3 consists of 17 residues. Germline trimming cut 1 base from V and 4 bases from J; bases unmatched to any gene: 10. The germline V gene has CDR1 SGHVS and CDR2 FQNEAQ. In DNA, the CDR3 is TGTGCCAGCAGCTTAGATACGGGACAGGGTAATGGAGAGACCCAGTACTTC. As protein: CASSLDTGQGNGETQYF.

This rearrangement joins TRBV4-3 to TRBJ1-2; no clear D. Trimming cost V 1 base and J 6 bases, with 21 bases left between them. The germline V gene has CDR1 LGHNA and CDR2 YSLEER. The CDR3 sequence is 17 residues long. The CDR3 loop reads CASSQVGFYKTQDGYTF. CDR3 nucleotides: TGCGCCAGCAGCCAAGTTGGGTTCTATAAGACACAAGATGGCTACACCTTC.

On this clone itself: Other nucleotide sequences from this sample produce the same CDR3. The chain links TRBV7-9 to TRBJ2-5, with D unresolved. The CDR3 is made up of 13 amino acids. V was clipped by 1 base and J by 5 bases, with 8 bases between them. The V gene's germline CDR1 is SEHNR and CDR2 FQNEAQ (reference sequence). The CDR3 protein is CASSLGGWETQYF. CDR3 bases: TGTGCCAGCAGCTTAGGTGGCTGGGAGACCCAGTACTTC.

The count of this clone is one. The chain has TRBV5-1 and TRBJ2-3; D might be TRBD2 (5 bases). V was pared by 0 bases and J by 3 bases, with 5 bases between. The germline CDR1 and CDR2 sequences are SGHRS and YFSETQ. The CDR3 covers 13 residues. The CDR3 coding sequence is TGCGCCAGCAGCTTGGGCGGGACAGATACGCAGTATTTT. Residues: CASSLGGTDTQYF.